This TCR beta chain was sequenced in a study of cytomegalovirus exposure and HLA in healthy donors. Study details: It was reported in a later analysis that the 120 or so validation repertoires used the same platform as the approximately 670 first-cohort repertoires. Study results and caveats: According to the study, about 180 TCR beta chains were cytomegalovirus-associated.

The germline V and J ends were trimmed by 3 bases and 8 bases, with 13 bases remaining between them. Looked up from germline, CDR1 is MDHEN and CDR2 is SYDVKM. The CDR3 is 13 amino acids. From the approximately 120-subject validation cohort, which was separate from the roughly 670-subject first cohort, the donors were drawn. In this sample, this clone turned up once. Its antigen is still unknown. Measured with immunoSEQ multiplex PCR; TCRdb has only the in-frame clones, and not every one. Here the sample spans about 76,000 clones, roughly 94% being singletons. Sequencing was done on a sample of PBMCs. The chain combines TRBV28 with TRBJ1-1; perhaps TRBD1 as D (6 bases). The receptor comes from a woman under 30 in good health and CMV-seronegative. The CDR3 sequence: CASSFAGDREAFF. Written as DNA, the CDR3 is TGTGCCAGCAGTTTTGCTGGAGACAGGGAAGCTTTCTTT. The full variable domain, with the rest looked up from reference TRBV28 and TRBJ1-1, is DVKVTQSSRYLVKRTGEKVFLECVQDMDHENMFWYRQDPGLGLRLIYFSYDVKMKEKGDIPEGYSVSREKKERFSLILESASTNQTSMYLCASSFAGDREAFFGQGTRLTVV.